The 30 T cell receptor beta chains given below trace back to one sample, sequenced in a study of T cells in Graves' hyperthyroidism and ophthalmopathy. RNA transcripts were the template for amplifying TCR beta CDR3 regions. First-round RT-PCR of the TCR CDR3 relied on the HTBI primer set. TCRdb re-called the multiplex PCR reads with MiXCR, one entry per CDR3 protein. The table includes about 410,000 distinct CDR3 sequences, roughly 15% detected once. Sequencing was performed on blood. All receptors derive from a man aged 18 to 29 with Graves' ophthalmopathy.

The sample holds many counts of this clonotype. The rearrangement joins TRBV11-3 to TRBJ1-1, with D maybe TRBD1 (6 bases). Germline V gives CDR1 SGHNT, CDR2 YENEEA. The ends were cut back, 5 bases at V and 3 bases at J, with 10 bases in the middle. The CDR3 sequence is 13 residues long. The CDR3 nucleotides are TGTGCCAGCAGCACAGGGTGGGACACTGAAGCTTTCTTT. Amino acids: CASSTGWDTEAFF.

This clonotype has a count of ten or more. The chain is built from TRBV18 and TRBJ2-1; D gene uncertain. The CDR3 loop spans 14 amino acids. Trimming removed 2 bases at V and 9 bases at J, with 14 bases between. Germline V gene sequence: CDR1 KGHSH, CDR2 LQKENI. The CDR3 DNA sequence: TGTGCCAGCTCACCAAGCATTGGCGGAGCTGAGCAGTTCTTC. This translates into CASSPSIGGAEQFF. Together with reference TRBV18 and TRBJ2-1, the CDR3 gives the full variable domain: NAGVMQNPRHLVRRRGQEARLRCSPMKGHSHVYWYRQLPEEGLKFMVYLQKENIIDESGMPKERFSAEFPKEGPSILRIQQVVRGDSAAYFCASSPSIGGAEQFFGPGTRLTVL.

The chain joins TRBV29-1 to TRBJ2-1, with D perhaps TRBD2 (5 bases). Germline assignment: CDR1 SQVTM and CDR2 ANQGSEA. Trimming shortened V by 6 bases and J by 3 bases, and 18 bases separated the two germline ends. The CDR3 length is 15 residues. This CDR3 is CSVETNDRYYNEQFF. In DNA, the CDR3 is TGCAGCGTCGAGACTAACGACCGCTACTACAATGAGCAGTTCTTC.

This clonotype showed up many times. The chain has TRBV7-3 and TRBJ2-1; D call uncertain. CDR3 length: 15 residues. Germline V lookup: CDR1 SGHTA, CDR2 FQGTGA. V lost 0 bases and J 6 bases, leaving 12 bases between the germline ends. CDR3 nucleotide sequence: TGTGCCAGCAGCTTAACACGTGAGTTCGGCAATGAGCAGTTCTTC. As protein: CASSLTREFGNEQFF.

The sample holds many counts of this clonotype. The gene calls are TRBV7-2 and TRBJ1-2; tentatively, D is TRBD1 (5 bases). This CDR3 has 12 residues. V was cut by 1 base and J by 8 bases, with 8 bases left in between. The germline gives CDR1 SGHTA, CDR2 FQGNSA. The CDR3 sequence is CASSLGPGGYTF. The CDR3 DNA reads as TGTGCCAGCAGCTTAGGTCCAGGGGGCTACACCTTC.

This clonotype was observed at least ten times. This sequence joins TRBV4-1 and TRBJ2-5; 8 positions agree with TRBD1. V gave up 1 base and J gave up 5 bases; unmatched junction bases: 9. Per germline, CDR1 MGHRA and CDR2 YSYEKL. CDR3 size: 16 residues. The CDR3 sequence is CASSQGSQGAGETQYF. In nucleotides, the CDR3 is TGCGCCAGCAGCCAAGGATCGCAGGGGGCAGGGGAGACCCAGTACTTC.

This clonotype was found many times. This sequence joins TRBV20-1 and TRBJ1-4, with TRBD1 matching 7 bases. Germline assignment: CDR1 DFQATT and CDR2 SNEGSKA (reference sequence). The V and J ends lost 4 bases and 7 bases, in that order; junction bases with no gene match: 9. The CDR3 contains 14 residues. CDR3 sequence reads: CSATEDRPGEKLFF. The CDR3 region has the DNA TGCAGTGCTACCGAGGACAGGCCGGGTGAAAAACTGTTTTTT.

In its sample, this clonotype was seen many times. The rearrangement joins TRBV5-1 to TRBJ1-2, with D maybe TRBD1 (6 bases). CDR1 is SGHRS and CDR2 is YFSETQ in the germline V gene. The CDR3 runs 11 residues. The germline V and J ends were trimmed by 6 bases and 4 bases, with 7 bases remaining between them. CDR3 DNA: TGCGCCAGCACGGGGGCCTATGGCTACACCTTC. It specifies CASTGAYGYTF.

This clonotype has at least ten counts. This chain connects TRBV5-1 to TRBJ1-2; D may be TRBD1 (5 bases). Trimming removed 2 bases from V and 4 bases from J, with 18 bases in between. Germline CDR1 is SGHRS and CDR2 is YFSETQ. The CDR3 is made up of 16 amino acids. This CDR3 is CASSLVVPGRSYGYTF. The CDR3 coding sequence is TGCGCCAGCAGCTTAGTCGTCCCGGGACGGAGCTATGGCTACACCTTC.

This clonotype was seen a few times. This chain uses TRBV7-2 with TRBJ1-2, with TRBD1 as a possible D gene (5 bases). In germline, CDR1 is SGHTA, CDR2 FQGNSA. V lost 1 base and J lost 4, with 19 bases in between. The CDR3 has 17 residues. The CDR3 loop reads CASSLDLGSGGSYGYTF. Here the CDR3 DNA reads TGTGCCAGCAGCTTAGACTTGGGTAGTGGGGGGTCCTATGGCTACACCTTC.

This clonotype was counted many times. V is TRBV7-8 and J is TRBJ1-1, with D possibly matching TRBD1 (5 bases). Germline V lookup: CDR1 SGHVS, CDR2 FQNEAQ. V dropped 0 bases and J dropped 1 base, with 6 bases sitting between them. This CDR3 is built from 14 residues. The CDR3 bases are TGTGCCAGCAGCTTAGCCGGACAGAACACTGAAGCTTTCTTT. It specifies CASSLAGQNTEAFF.

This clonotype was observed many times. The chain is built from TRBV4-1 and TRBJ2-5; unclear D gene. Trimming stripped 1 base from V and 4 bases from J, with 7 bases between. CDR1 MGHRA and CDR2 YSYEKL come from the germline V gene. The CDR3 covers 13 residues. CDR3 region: CASSQVDLETQYF. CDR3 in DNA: TGCGCCAGCAGCCAAGTCGATCTAGAGACCCAGTACTTC.

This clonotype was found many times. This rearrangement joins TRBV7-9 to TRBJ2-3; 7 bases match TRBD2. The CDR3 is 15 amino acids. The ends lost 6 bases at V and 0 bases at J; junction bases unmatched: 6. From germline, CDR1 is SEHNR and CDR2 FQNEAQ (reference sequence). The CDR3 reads CASRRGGSSTDTQYF. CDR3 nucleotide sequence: TGTGCCAGCAGGCGGGGCGGGAGTAGCACAGATACGCAGTATTTT.

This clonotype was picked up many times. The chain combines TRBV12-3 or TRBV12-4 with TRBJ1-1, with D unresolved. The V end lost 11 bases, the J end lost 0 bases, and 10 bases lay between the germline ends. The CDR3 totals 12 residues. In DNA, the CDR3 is TGTGCCGGAAGACCAGTGAACACTGAAGCTTTCTTT. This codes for CAGRPVNTEAFF.

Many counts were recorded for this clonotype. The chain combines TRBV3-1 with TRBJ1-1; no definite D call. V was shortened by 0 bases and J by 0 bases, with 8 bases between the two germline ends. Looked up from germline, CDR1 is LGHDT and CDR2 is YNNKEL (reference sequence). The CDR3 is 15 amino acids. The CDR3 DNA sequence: TGTGCCAGCAGCCAAGACGTAACCTTGAACACTGAAGCTTTCTTT. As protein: CASSQDVTLNTEAFF.

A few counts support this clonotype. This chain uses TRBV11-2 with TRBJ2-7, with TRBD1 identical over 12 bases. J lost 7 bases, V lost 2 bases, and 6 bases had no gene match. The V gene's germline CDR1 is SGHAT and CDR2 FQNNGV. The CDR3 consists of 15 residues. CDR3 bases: TGTGCCAGCAGCTTAAGTCGGGACAGGGGGCGGGAGCAGTACTTC. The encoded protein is CASSLSRDRGREQYF.

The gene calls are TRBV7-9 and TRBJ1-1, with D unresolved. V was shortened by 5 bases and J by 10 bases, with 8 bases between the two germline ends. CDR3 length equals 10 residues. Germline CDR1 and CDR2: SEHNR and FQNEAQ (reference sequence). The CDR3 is CASSPPGAFF. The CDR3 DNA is TGTGCCAGCAGCCCCCCGGGAGCTTTCTTT.

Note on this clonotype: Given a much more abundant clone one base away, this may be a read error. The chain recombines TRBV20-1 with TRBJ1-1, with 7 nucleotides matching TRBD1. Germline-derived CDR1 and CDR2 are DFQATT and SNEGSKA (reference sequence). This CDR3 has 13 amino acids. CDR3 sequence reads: CSARGQQNTEASF. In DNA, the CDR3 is TGCAGTGCTAGGGGACAGCAGAACACTGAAGCTTCCTTT.

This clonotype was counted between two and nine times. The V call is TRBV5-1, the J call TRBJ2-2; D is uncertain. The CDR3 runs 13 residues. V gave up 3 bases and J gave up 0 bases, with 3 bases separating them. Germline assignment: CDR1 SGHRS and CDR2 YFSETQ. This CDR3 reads CASSSANTGELFF. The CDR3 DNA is TGCGCCAGCAGCTCGGCGAACACCGGGGAGCTGTTTTTT.

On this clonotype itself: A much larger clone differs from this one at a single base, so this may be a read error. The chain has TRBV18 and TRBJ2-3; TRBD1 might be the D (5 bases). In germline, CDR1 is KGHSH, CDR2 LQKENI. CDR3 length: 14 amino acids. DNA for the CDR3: TGTGCCAGCTCCCGGCGCACAGTTACAGGTACGCAGTATTTT. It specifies CASSRRTVTGTQYF.

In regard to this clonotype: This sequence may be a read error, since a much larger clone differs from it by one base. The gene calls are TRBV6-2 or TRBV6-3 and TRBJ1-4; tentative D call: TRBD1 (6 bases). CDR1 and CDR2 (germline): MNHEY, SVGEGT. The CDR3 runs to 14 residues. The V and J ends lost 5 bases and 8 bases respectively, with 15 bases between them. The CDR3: CASSPTGKREKLFF. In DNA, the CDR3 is TGTGCCAGCAGTCCAACAGGGAAGAGGGAAAAACTGTTTTTT.

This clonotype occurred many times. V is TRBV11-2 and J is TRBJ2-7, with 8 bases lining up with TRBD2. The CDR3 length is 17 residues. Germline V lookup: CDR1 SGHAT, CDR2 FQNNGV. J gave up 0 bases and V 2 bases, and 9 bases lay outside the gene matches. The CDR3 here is CASSLIRGGRISYEQYF. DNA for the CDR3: TGTGCCAGCAGCTTAATACGCGGGGGGAGAATCTCCTACGAGCAGTACTTC.

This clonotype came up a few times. CDR3 protein: CAWSVGDEANVLTF. As DNA, the CDR3 is TGTGCCTGGAGTGTGGGGGACGAGGCCAACGTCCTGACTTTC. The rearrangement joins TRBV30 to TRBJ2-6; D tentatively fits TRBD1 or TRBD2 (5 bases each). Germline CDR1 and CDR2: GTSNPN and SVGIG (reference sequence). V was pared by 0 bases and J by 6 bases, with 9 bases between. The CDR3 totals 14 residues.

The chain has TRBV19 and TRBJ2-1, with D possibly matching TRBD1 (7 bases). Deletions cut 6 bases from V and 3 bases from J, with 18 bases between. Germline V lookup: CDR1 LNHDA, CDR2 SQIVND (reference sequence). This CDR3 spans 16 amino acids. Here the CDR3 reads CASSSPPGGGYNEQFF. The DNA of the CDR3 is TGTGCCAGTAGCTCGCCTCCAGGGGGAGGCTACAATGAGCAGTTCTTC.

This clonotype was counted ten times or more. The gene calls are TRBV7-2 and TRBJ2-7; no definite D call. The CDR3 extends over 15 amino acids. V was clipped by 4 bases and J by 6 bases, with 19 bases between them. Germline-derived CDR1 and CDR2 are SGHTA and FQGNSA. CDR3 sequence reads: CASSSKSYSAGEQYF. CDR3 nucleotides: TGTGCCAGCAGCTCTAAATCCTATTCGGCCGGCGAGCAGTACTTC.

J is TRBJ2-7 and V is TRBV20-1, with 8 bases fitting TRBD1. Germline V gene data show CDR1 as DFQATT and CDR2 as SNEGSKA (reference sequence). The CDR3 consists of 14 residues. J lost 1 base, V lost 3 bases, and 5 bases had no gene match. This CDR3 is CSARAGTGSYEQYF. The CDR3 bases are TGCAGTGCTAGGGCCGGGACAGGATCCTACGAGCAGTACTTC.

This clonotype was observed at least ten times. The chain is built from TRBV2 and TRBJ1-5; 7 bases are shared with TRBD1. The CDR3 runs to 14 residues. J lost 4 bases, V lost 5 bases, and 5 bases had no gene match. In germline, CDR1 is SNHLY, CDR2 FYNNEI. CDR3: CASSRQGTNQPQHF. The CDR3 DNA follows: TGTGCCAGCAGTCGACAGGGAACGAATCAGCCCCAGCATTTT.

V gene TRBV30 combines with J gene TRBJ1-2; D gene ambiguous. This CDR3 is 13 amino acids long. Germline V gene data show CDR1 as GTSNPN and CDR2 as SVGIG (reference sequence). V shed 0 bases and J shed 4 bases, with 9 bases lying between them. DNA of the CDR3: TGTGCCTGGAGTGTATTACTAACCTATGGCTACACCTTC. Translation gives CAWSVLLTYGYTF.

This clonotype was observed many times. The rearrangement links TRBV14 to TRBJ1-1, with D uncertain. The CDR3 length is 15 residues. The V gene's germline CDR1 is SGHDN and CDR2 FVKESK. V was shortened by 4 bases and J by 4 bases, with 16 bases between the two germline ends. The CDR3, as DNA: TGTGCCAGCAGCCGGTCGGACCTCGAAATCACTGAAGCTTTCTTT. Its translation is CASSRSDLEITEAFF. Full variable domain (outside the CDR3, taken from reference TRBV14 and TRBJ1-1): EAGVTQFPSHSVIEKGQTVTLRCDPISGHDNLYWYRRVMGKEIKFLLHFVKESKQDESGMPNNRFLAERTGGTYSTLKVQPAELEDSGVYFCASSRSDLEITEAFFGQGTRLTVV.

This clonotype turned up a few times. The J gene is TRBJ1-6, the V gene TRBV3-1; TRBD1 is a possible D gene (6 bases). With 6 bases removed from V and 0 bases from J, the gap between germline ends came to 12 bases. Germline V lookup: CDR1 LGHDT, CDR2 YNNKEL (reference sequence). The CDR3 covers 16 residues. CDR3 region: CASRTGGRSYNSPLHF. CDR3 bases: TGTGCCAGCAGGACGGGGGGGCGCTCCTATAATTCACCCCTCCACTTT.